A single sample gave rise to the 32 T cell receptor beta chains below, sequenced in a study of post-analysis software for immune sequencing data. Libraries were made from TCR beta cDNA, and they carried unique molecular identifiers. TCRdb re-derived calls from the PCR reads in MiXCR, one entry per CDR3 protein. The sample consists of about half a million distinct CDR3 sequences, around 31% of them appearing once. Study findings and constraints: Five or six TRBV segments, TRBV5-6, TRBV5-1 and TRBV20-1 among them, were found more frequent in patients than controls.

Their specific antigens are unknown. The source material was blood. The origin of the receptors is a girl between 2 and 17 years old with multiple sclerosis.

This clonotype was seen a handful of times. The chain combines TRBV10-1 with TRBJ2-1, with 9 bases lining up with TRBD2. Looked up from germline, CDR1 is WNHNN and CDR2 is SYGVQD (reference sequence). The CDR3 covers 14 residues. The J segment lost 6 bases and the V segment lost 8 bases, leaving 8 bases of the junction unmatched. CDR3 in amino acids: CASSGGGVINEQFF. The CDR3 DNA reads TGCGCCAGCTCAGGCGGGGGGGTCATCAATGAGCAGTTCTTC.

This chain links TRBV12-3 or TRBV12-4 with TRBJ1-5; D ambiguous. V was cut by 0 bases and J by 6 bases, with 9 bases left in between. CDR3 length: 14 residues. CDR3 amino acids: CASSLALFTQPQHF. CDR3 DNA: TGTGCCAGCAGTTTAGCGCTATTTACTCAGCCCCAGCATTTT.

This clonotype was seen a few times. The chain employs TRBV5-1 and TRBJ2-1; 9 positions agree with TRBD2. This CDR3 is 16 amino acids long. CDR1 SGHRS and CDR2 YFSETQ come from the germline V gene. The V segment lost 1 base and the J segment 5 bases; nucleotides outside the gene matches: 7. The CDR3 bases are TGCGCCAGCAGCTTGTATTGGCTAGCGGGAAACAATGAGCAGTTCTTC. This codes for CASSLYWLAGNNEQFF.

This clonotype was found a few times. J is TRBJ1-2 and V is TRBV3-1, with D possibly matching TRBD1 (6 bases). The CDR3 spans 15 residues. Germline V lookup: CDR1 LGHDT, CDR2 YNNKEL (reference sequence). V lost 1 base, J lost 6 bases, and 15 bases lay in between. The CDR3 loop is CASSQADRGRNGYTF. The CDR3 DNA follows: TGTGCCAGCAGCCAAGCGGATCGGGGGCGAAATGGCTACACCTTC.

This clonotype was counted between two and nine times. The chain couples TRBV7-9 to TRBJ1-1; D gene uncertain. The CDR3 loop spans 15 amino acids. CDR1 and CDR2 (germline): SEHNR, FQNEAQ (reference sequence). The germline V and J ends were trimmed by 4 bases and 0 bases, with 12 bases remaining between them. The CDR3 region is CASSSLHSMNTEAFF. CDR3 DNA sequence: TGTGCCAGCAGCTCCCTACATTCCATGAACACTGAAGCTTTCTTT.

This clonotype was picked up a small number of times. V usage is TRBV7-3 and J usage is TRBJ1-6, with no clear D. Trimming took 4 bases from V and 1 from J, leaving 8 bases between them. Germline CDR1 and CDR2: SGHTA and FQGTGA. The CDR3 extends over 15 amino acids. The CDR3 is CASSSGRSYNSPLHF. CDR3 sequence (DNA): TGTGCCAGCAGCTCGGGAAGGTCCTATAATTCACCCCTCCACTTT.

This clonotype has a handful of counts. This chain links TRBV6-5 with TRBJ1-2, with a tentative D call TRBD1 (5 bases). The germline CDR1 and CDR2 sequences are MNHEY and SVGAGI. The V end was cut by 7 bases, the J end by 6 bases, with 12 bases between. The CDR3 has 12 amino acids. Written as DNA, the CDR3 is TGTGCCAGCACCCGGGGGGGGAATGGCTACACCTTC. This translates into CASTRGGNGYTF.

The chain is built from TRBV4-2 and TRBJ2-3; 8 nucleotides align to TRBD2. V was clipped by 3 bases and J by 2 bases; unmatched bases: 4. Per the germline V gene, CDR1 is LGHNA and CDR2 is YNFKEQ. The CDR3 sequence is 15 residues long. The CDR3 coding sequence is TGTGCCAGCAGCCAGGGGACTAGGCTCACAGATACGCAGTATTTT. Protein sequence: CASSQGTRLTDTQYF.

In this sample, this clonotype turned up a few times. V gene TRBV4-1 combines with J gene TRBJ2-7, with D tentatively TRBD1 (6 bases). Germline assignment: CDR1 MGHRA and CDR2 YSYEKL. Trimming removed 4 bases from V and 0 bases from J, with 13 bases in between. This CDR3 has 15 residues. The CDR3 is CASSPPGQSSYEQYF. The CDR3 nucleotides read TGCGCCAGCAGCCCCCCGGGACAAAGCTCCTACGAGCAGTACTTC.

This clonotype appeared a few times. The CDR3 DNA sequence: TGTGCCAGCAGCTACGTACGGGACTATGGCTACACCTTC. Protein product: CASSYVRDYGYTF. This rearrangement joins TRBV11-2 to TRBJ1-2, with D hard to call. V was clipped by 4 bases and J by 3 bases, with 9 bases between them. Germline V CDR1 and CDR2: SGHAT, FQNNGV. The CDR3 is 13 residues long.

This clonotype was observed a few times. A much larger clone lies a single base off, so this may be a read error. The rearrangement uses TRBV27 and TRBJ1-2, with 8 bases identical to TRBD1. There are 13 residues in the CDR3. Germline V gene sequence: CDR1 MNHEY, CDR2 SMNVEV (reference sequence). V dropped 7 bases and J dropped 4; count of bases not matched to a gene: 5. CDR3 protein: CASTPDRGYGYTF. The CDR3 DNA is TGTGCCAGCACCCCCGACAGGGGCTATGGCTACACCTTC.

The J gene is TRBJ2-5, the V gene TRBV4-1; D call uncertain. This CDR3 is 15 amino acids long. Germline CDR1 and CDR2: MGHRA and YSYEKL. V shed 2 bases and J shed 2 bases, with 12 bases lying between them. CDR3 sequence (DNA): TGCGCCAGCAGCCAAAGACCATCGGGTCAAGAGACCCAGTACTTC. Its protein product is CASSQRPSGQETQYF.

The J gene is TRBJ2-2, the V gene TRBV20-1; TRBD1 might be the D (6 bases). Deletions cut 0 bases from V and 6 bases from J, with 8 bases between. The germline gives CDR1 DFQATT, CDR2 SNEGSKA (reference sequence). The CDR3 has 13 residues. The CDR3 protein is CSAREQGPGELFF. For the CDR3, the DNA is TGCAGTGCTAGAGAACAGGGCCCCGGGGAGCTGTTTTTT.

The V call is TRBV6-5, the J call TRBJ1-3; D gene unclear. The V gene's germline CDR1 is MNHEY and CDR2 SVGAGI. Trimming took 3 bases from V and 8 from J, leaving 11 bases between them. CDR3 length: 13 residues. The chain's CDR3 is CASSYGSRDTIYF. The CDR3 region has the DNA TGTGCCAGCAGTTATGGCTCTAGGGACACCATATATTTT.

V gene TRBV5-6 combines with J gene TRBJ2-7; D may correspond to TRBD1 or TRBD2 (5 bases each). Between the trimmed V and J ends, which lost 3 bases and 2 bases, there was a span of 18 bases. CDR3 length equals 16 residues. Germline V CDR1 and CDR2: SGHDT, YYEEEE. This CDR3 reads CASSSLGTQRTYEQYF. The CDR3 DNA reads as TGTGCCAGCAGCTCCTTGGGGACCCAACGAACCTACGAGCAGTACTTC.

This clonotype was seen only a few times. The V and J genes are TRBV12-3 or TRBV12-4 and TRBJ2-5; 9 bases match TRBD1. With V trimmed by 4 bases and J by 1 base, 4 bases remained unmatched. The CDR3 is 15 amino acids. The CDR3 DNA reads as TGTGCCAGCAGTTCTGAGGACAGGGGCCAAGAGACCCAGTACTTC. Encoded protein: CASSSEDRGQETQYF.

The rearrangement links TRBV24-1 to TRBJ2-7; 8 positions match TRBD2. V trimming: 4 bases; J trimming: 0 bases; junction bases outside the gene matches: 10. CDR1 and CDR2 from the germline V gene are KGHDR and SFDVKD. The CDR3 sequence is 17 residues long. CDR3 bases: TGTGCCACCAGTGACGCCCGGGAGGGACTAATCTCCTACGAGCAGTACTTC. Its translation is CATSDAREGLISYEQYF.

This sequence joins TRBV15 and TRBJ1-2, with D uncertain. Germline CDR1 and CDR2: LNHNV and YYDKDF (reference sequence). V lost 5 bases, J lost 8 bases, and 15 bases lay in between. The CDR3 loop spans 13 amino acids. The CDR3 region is CATSGPKRGGYTF. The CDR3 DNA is TGTGCCACCAGCGGACCGAAGCGAGGCGGCTACACCTTC.

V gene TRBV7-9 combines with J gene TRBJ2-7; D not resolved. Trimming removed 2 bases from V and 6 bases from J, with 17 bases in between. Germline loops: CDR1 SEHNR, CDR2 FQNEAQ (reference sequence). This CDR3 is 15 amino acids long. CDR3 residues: CASSLWNSLLPEQYF. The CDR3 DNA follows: TGTGCCAGCAGCTTATGGAACTCCCTGCTTCCCGAGCAGTACTTC. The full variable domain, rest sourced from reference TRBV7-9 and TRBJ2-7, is DTGVSQNPRHKITKRGQNVTFRCDPISEHNRLYWYRQTLGQGPEFLTYFQNEAQLEKSRLLSDRFSAERPKGSFSTLEIQRTEQGDSAMYLCASSLWNSLLPEQYFGPGTRLTVT.

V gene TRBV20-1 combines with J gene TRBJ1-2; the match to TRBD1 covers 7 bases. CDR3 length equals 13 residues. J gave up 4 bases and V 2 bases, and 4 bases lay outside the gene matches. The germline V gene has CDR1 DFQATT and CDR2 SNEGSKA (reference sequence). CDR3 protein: CSARHYRGYGYTF. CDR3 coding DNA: TGCAGTGCTAGACACTACAGGGGCTATGGCTACACCTTC.

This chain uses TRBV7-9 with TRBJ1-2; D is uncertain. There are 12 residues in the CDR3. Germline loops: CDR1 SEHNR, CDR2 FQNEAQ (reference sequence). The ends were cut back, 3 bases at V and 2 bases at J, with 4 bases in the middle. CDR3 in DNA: TGTGCCAGCAGCTTTGGGAACTATGGCTACACCTTC. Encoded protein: CASSFGNYGYTF. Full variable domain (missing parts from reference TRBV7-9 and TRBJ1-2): DTGVSQNPRHKITKRGQNVTFRCDPISEHNRLYWYRQTLGQGPEFLTYFQNEAQLEKSRLLSDRFSAERPKGSFSTLEIQRTEQGDSAMYLCASSFGNYGYTFGSGTRLTVV.

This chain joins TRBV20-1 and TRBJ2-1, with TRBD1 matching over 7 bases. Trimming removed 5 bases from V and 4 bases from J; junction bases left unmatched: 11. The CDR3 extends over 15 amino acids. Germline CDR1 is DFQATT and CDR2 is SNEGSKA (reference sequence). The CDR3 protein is CSAPDIGGFYNEQFF. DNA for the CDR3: TGCAGTGCTCCTGACATAGGGGGCTTTTACAATGAGCAGTTCTTC.

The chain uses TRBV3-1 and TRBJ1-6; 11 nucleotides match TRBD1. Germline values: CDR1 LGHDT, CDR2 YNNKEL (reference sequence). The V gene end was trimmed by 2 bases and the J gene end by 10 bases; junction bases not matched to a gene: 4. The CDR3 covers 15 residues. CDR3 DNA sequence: TGTGCCAGCAGCCAAAGAGGGACAGGGGGATCACCCCTCCACTTT. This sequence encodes CASSQRGTGGSPLHF.

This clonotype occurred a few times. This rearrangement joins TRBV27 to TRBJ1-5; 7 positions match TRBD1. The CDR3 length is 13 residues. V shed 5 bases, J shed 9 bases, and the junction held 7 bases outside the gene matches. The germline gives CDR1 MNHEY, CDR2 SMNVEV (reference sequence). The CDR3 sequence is CASSHRGNSPQHF. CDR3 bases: TGTGCCAGCAGTCACAGGGGCAACTCGCCCCAGCATTTT.

Here the CDR3 reads CASSLHERGDEQYF. The CDR3 DNA sequence: TGTGCCAGCAGCTTACATGAGCGGGGTGACGAGCAGTACTTC. The chain recombines TRBV7-9 with TRBJ2-7, with TRBD2 matching over 7 bases. V shed 2 bases, J shed 5 bases, and the junction held 6 bases outside the gene matches. This CDR3 contains 14 residues. Germline values: CDR1 SEHNR, CDR2 FQNEAQ (reference sequence).

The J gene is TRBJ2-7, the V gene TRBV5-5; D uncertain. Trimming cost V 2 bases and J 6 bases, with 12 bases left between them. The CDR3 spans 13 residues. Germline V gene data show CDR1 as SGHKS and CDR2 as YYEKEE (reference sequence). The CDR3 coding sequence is TGTGCCAGCAGCTTCGGTTCCACCCTCGAGCAGTACTTC. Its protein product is CASSFGSTLEQYF. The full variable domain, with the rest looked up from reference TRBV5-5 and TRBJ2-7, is DAGVTQSPTHLIKTRGQQVTLRCSPISGHKSVSWYQQVLGQGPQFIFQYYEKEERGRGNFPDRFSARQFPNYSSELNVNALLLGDSALYLCASSFGSTLEQYFGPGTRLTVT.

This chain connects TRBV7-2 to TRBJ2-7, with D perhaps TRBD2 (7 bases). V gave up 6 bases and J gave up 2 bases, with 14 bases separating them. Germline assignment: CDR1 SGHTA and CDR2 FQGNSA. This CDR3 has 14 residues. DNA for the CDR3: TGTGCCAGCAGGGGGGGGACAACAGCCTACGAGCAGTACTTC. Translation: CASRGGTTAYEQYF.

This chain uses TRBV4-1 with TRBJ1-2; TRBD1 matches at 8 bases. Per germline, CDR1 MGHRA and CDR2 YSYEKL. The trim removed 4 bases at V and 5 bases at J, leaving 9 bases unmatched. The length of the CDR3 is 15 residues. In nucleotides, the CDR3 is TGCGCCAGCAGCCCCCCCGGGACAGGAAAGTATGGCTACACCTTC. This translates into CASSPPGTGKYGYTF.

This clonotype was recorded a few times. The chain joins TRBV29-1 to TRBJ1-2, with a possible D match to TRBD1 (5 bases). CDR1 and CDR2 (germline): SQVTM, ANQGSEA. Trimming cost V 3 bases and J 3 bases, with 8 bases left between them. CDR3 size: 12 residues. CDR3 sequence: CSVESGDYGYTF. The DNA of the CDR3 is TGCAGCGTTGAGTCGGGGGACTATGGCTACACCTTC.

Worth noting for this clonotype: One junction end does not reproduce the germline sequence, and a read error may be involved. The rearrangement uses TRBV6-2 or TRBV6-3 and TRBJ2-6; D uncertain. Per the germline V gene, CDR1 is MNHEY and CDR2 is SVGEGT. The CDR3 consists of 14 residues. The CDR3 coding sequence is TGTGGCAGCAGTATAGTCTCTGGGGCCAACGTCCTGACTTTC. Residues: CGSSIVSGANVLTF.

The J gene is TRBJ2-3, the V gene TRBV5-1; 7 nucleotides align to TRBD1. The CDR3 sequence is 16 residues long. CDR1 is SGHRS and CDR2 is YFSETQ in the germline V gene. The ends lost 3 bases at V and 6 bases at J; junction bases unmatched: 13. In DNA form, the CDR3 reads TGCGCCAGCAGCTGGGCGCTTCAGGGGGACGCCGATACGCAGTATTTT. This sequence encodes CASSWALQGDADTQYF.

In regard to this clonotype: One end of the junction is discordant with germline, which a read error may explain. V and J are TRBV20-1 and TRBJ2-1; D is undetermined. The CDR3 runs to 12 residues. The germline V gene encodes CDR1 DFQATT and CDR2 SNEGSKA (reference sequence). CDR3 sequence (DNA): TGCAGTGCCAGAGCCCCGCTGGGTGAGCAGTTCTTC. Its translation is CSARAPLGEQFF.